This T cell receptor beta chain appears in the sequencing data of a study of blood T cells in healthy people across ages. Trimming left V 5 bases short and J 1 base short, with 8 bases between. Germline V gene sequence: CDR1 MDHEN, CDR2 SYDVKM. This CDR3 has 13 amino acids. Primers used in a second PCR of about 6 to 11 cycles were a sample-barcoded 5' primer and a J-beta primer mix. From the 5' RACE reads, TCRdb called clonotypes with MiXCR, one entry per CDR3 protein. The sample has 650,000 to 700,000 distinct CDR3 sequences; about 51% are singletons. The sequenced sample consisted of blood. The J gene is TRBJ1-1, the V gene TRBV28, with D unclear. This TCR came from a woman aged 80 or over in good health. CDR3: CASSPLSNTEAFF. The CDR3 region has the DNA TGTGCCAGCAGTCCCCTATCGAACACTGAAGCTTTCTTT.